This paragraph reports one TCR beta chain. The V and J ends lost 0 bases and 8 bases respectively, with 19 bases between them. Germline CDR1 LGHDT, CDR2 YNNKEL (reference sequence). The CDR3 covers 16 residues. This sample is drawn from a study of blood T cell repertoires in COVID-19. Source study methods: Estimates of nucleated cell counts were drawn from the amplification of reference gene primers. The data were produced by immunoSEQ multiplex PCR, yet TCRdb's version contains in-frame clones alone and is incomplete. For V, J and clone size, that table is used; D and trimming come from the DNA. This sample has fewer than 250,000 clones, with 80% to 90% found just once.

This clonotype was obtained from a man aged 45 to 65 with acute or convalescent COVID-19. V is TRBV3-1 (or the pseudogene TRBV3-2) and J is TRBJ1-2; possible D gene TRBD1, 6 bases. Sequencing input: peripheral blood. The CDR3 nucleotides read TGTGCCAGCAGCCAAGACGTGGGTTCGGGGGGCTACGGCTACACCTTC. This gives the protein CASSQDVGSGGYGYTF.